This T cell receptor (beta chain) was identified during a study of blood T cell repertoires in COVID-19. At the level of the study: Acute and convalescent COVID-19 specimens originated in the United States, Italy and Spain. PBMCs, B-cell-depleted T cells, or T cells were the source of the cDNA or gDNA that made up the material.

Germline values: CDR1 MDHEN, CDR2 SYDVKM. The CDR3 runs 14 residues. V shed 2 bases and J shed 7 bases, with 12 bases lying between them. As handled by the study authors: It was from reference gene primer amplification that nucleated cell counts were estimated. Only in-frame clones appear in the TCRdb table, and some are missing; sequencing was by immunoSEQ multiplex PCR. Clone size and V and J calls were adopted from that table, with D and trimming inferred from the DNA. The sample has fewer than 85,000 clones, 80% to 90% seen once. This sequence joins TRBV28 and TRBJ1-5, with no clear D. The TCR sequence derives from a man between 45 and 60 years old with active COVID-19. Sequenced sample: peripheral blood. The CDR3 bases are TGTGCCAGCAGTTTAACTGGCGCGGAGCAGCCCCAGCATTTT. As protein: CASSLTGAEQPQHF. The whole variable domain, filled in from reference TRBV28 and TRBJ1-5, reads DVKVTQSSRYLVKRTGEKVFLECVQDMDHENMFWYRQDPGLGLRLIYFSYDVKMKEKGDIPEGYSVSREKKERFSLILESASTNQTSMYLCASSLTGAEQPQHFGDGTRLSIL.